Sequencing of this T cell receptor (beta chain) was carried out in a study of blood T cells in healthy people across ages. This clonotype appeared a few times. The antigen is unknown. Germline trimming cut 4 bases from V and 7 bases from J; bases unmatched to any gene: 11. Germline V lookup: CDR1 SEHNR, CDR2 FQNEAQ (reference sequence). There are 15 residues in the CDR3. Findings and caveats of the study: Any conclusive comparison of naive versus antigen-experienced cells was prevented by using unsorted PBMCs.

The authors ran a second PCR of about 6 to 11 cycles using a sample-barcoded 5' primer and a J-beta primer mix. Every cDNA was tagged by a template-switch adaptor with 12 random nucleotides. TCRdb reanalysed the 5' RACE reads using MiXCR and keeps one entry per CDR3 protein. The sample records more than 700,000 distinct CDR3 sequences, roughly 50% being singletons. Each sample yielded at least 5.5 micrograms of PBMC total RNA. V and J are TRBV7-9 and TRBJ2-7; TRBD2 matches 9 bases. The receptor's source is a man older than 75 in good health. The sample comprised blood. This CDR3 is CASSSLSGRRGEQYF. Written as DNA, the CDR3 is TGTGCCAGCAGCTCCCTTAGCGGGAGACGTGGTGAGCAGTACTTC.